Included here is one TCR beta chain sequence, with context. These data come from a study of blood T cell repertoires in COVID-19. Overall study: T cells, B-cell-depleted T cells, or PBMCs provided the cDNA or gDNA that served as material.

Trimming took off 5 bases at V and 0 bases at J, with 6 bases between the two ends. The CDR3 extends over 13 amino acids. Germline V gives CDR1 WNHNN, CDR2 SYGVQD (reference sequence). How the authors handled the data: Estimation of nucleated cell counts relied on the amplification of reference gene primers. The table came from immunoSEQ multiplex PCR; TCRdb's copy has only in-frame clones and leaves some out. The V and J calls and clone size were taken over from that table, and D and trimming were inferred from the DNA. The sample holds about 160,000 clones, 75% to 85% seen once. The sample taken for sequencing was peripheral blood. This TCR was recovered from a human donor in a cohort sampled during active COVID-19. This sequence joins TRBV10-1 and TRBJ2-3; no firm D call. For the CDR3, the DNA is TGCGCCAGCAGTATCGGGAGCACAGATACGCAGTATTTT. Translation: CASSIGSTDTQYF.